These 10 T cell receptor beta chains share one sample of origin, sequenced in a study of blood T cell repertoires in COVID-19. Clones were read by immunoSEQ multiplex PCR, and TCRdb kept only the in-frame ones, dropping some. This table holds 110,000 or so clones, 84% found once. What was sequenced was peripheral blood. These TCRs come from a woman in her forties or fifties with acute or convalescent COVID-19.

J is TRBJ1-1 and V is TRBV11-2; D gene unclear. Germline-derived CDR1 and CDR2 are SGHAT and FQNNGV. Trimming pared 1 base from V and 0 bases from J, leaving 6 bases between. The CDR3 covers 14 residues. In nucleotides, the CDR3 is TGTGCCAGCAGCTTAGCGCCAGTGAACACTGAAGCTTTCTTT. It specifies CASSLAPVNTEAFF.

The table lists this clone with a few counts. The V call is TRBV21-1, the J call TRBJ2-2; the tabulated D call, TRBD1, remains unverified against the DNA. TRBV21-1 is termed a pseudogene. CDR3 size: 15 residues. The CDR3 sequence: CASTRTADYTGELFF. CDR3 sequence (DNA): TGTGCCAGCACTAGGACAGCCGATTACACCGGGGAGCTGTTTTTT.

V is TRBV19 and J is TRBJ1-1; TRBD1 is a possible D gene (6 bases). Trimming took off 5 bases at V and 4 bases at J, with 14 bases between the two ends. This CDR3 has 14 amino acids. CDR1 is LNHDA and CDR2 is SQIVND in the germline V gene (reference sequence). CDR3 DNA sequence: TGTGCCAGTAGTTTCACAGGGTTGAGCACTGAAGCTTTCTTT. Amino acid sequence: CASSFTGLSTEAFF.

CDR3 DNA sequence: TGTGCCAGCAGCCGCACGAGAGCGGCCGAGCAGTACTTC. Translating gives CASSRTRAAEQYF. This chain links TRBV6-2 or TRBV6-3 with TRBJ2-7; D might be TRBD2 (5 bases). Germline loops: CDR1 MNHEY, CDR2 SVGEGT. The V end lost 6 bases, the J end lost 6 bases, and 15 bases lay between the germline ends. The CDR3 consists of 13 residues.

This chain joins TRBV2 and TRBJ1-6; the D gene is possibly TRBD1 (6 bases). CDR3 length equals 14 residues. CDR1 is SNHLY, CDR2 FYNNEI, per germline. The V and J ends lost 7 bases and 6 bases respectively, with 13 bases between them. The CDR3 region has the DNA TGTGCCAGCATGGGGGACACGGCTAATTCACCCCTCCACTTT. This translates into CASMGDTANSPLHF.

The V call is TRBV10-3, the J call TRBJ1-5; D is unresolved. The CDR3 runs 15 residues. Germline CDR1 reads ENHRY; CDR2 reads SYGVKD. The V and J ends lost 4 bases and 5 bases respectively, with 15 bases between them. CDR3 sequence: CAISGVNRLDQPQHF. DNA of the CDR3: TGTGCCATCAGTGGGGTGAACAGATTGGATCAGCCCCAGCATTTT.

The CDR3 spells CASNIQGVQPQHF. Written as DNA, the CDR3 is TGTGCCAGCAACATACAGGGAGTTCAGCCCCAGCATTTT. This chain uses TRBV5-6 with TRBJ1-5; TRBD1 might be the D (6 bases). Trimming removed 6 bases at V and 6 bases at J, with 13 bases between. Germline CDR1 reads SGHDT; CDR2 reads YYEEEE. The CDR3 is 13 residues long.

V gene TRBV7-3 combines with J gene TRBJ2-1; 9 nucleotides match TRBD2. Germline V gene sequence: CDR1 SGHTA, CDR2 FQGTGA. Trimming cost V 4 bases and J 3 bases; bases outside gene matches: 7. The CDR3 contains 16 residues. CDR3 loop: CASSSRGGAGYNEQFF. CDR3 DNA sequence: TGTGCCAGCAGCTCCCGCGGGGGGGCTGGCTACAATGAGCAGTTCTTC.

The chain recombines TRBV5-1 with TRBJ1-3; D gene unclear. V gave up 0 bases and J gave up 0 bases, with 7 bases separating them. Per the germline V gene, CDR1 is SGHRS and CDR2 is YFSETQ. The CDR3 runs 15 residues. The CDR3 protein is CASSLERSSGNTIYF. The CDR3, as DNA: TGCGCCAGCAGCTTGGAACGGAGCTCTGGAAACACCATATATTTT. The entire variable domain, with the rest obtained from reference TRBV5-1 and TRBJ1-3, is as follows: KAGVTQTPRYLIKTRGQQVTLSCSPISGHRSVSWYQQTPGQGLQFLFEYFSETQRNKGNFPGRFSGRQFSNSRSEMNVSTLELGDSALYLCASSLERSSGNTIYFGEGSWLTVV.

V and J are TRBV6-5 and TRBJ2-3, with 11 bases aligning to TRBD2. After removal of 5 bases from V and 5 bases from J, the junction contained 3 bases not matched to a gene. This CDR3 has 14 amino acids. Germline CDR1 MNHEY, CDR2 SVGAGI. The CDR3 loop is CASSRLAGRDTQYF. The CDR3 region has the DNA TGTGCCAGCAGTCGACTAGCGGGGAGAGATACGCAGTATTTT.